Shown below are 12 T cell receptor beta chains from a single sample sequenced in a study of blood T cell repertoires in COVID-19. Sequenced by immunoSEQ multiplex PCR; TCRdb stores in-frame clones only, minus some. The data show around 250,000 clones, with about 80% seen just once and 1.5% to 2% held by the top ten. Sequenced sample: peripheral blood. The receptors were gathered from a woman of 80 years or more with acute or convalescent COVID-19.

This sequence joins TRBV5-4 and TRBJ2-7; 7 bases map to TRBD1. Germline loops: CDR1 SGHNT, CDR2 YYREEE (reference sequence). V lost 6 bases, J lost 3 bases, and 12 bases stayed unmatched. CDR3 length: 15 residues. The DNA for the CDR3 is TGTGCCAGCACCAAAGGGGGCGGCCACAACTACGAGCAGTACTTC. Its protein product is CASTKGGGHNYEQYF.

The chain links TRBV11-3 to TRBJ2-7; 8 bases match TRBD1. In germline, CDR1 is SGHNT, CDR2 YENEEA. Losses at the gene ends were 1 base for V and 8 bases for J; bases not matched to a gene: 4. The CDR3 is made up of 13 amino acids. In nucleotides, the CDR3 is TGTGCCAGCAGCTTAGGCAGGGGGCAAAAGCAGTACTTC. This codes for CASSLGRGQKQYF.

The chain uses TRBV15 and TRBJ2-3, with TRBD2 as a possible D gene (6 bases). The CDR3 totals 15 residues. Germline loops: CDR1 LNHNV, CDR2 YYDKDF (reference sequence). V was cut by 7 bases and J by 1 base, with 15 bases left in between. CDR3 sequence (DNA): TGTGCCACCACCTCCAATTGGGAGGGCACAGATACGCAGTATTTT. As protein: CATTSNWEGTDTQYF.

The V gene is TRBV14, the J gene TRBJ2-1; no clear D gene. V shed 0 bases and J shed 5 bases, with 11 bases lying between them. The CDR3 totals 15 residues. Germline lookup yields CDR1 SGHDN and CDR2 FVKESK. This CDR3 reads CASSQERLTHNEQFF. The DNA of the CDR3 is TGTGCCAGCAGCCAAGAGAGACTGACCCACAATGAGCAGTTCTTC. The full variable domain, rest sourced from reference TRBV14 and TRBJ2-1, is EAGVTQFPSHSVIEKGQTVTLRCDPISGHDNLYWYRRVMGKEIKFLLHFVKESKQDESGMPNNRFLAERTGGTYSTLKVQPAELEDSGVYFCASSQERLTHNEQFFGPGTRLTVL.

The rearrangement joins TRBV9 to TRBJ1-2, with D perhaps TRBD1 (5 bases). Germline V gene data show CDR1 as SGDLS and CDR2 as YYNGEE. V dropped 2 bases and J dropped 3 bases, with 11 bases sitting between them. CDR3 length: 14 amino acids. The CDR3 loop is CASSVVDNHYGYTF. CDR3 nucleotides: TGTGCCAGCAGCGTCGTGGACAACCACTATGGCTACACCTTC.

This chain joins TRBV7-8 and TRBJ1-1; TRBD1 matches at 7 bases. The length of the CDR3 is 13 residues. V dropped 5 bases and J dropped 1; count of bases not matched to a gene: 1. Looked up from germline, CDR1 is SGHVS and CDR2 is FQNEAQ. The CDR3 spells CASSRQGNTEAFF. DNA for the CDR3: TGTGCCAGCAGCCGACAGGGGAACACTGAAGCTTTCTTT.

In its sample, this clone was seen a few times. The chain couples TRBV7-8 to TRBJ1-6; the match to TRBD1 covers 8 bases. This CDR3 has 14 amino acids. Trimming removed 1 base from V and 10 bases from J; junction bases left unmatched: 3. CDR1 is SGHVS and CDR2 is FQNEAQ in the germline V gene. The CDR3 here is CASSLVQGGSPLHF. The CDR3 nucleotides are TGTGCCAGCAGCTTAGTACAGGGGGGCTCACCCCTCCACTTT.

This rearrangement joins TRBV19 to TRBJ1-1; no reliable D call. Trimming left V 3 bases short and J 4 bases short, with 15 bases between. Germline CDR1 LNHDA, CDR2 SQIVND (reference sequence). The CDR3 has 15 residues. The CDR3 loop is CASSIRRRLVTEAFF. The CDR3 nucleotides are TGTGCCAGTAGTATCCGCCGTAGACTGGTCACTGAAGCTTTCTTT.

V gene TRBV9 combines with J gene TRBJ2-2; TRBD1 aligns across 9 bases. Per germline, CDR1 SGDLS and CDR2 YYNGEE. The CDR3 is 15 residues long. The trim removed 3 bases at V and 5 bases at J, leaving 5 bases unmatched. The CDR3 DNA is TGTGCCAGCAGCGAGGGGACAGGGAGGACCGGGGAGCTGTTTTTT. Encoded protein: CASSEGTGRTGELFF. Looking up the rest from reference TRBV9 and TRBJ2-2 gives the full variable domain: DSGVTQTPKHLITATGQRVTLRCSPRSGDLSVYWYQQSLDQGLQFLIQYYNGEERAKGNILERFSAQQFPDLHSELNLSSLELGDSALYFCASSEGTGRTGELFFGEGSRLTVL.

In its sample, this clone was seen a few times. The chain joins TRBV7-3 to TRBJ1-1; D is unclear. V lost 5 bases to trimming and J lost 3 bases, with 16 bases between them. The CDR3 is 15 residues long. Per germline, CDR1 SGHTA and CDR2 FQGTGA. The CDR3 nucleotides read TGTGCCAGCAGCCGATCGGCGCAGGCCTACACTGAAGCTTTCTTT. Residues: CASSRSAQAYTEAFF.

The V and J genes are TRBV10-3 and TRBJ1-2, with 9 bases fitting TRBD1. This CDR3 region has 16 residues. Germline assignment: CDR1 ENHRY and CDR2 SYGVKD. J lost 4 bases, V lost 3 bases, and 9 bases had no gene match. The CDR3 nucleotides read TGTGCCATCAGTGACCAGATAAAACAGGGGGCCTATGGCTACACCTTC. It specifies CAISDQIKQGAYGYTF.

This clone occurred a few times. This chain links TRBV7-8 with TRBJ1-5, with TRBD1 matching over 12 bases. This CDR3 has 18 residues. Germline V CDR1 and CDR2: SGHVS, FQNEAQ. V lost 0 bases and J lost 7; bases outside the gene matches: 10. The CDR3 region has the DNA TGTGCCAGCAGCTTAGCAATTGGGACAGGGGGCTTCTGGCAGCCCCAGCATTTT. Translation gives CASSLAIGTGGFWQPQHF.